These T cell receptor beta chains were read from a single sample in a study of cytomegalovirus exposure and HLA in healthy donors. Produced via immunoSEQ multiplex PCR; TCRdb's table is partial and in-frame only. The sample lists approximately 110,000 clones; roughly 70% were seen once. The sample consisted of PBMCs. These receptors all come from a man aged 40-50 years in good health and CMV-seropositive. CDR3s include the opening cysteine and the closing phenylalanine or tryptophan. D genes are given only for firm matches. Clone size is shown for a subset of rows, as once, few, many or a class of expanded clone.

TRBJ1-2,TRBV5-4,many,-,CASSLGGRRDGYTF,TGTGCCAGCAGCCTGGGCGGTCGGCGCGATGGCTACACCTTC
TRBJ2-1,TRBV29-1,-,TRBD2,CSEGGLARYNEQFF,TGCAGCGAAGGGGGACTAGCGCGTTACAATGAGCAGTTCTTC
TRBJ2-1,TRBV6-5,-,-,CASSYAYSNNEQFF,TGTGCCAGCAGTTATGCCTACTCCAACAATGAGCAGTTCTTC
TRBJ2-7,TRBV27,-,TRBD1,CASSLGQIYEQYF,TGTGCCAGCAGCTTGGGACAGATCTACGAGCAGTACTTC
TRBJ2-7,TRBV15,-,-,CATSRALDSQYF,TGTGCCACCAGCAGAGCGCTCGACTCGCAGTACTTC
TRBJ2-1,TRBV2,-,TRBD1,CASVRDSVYNEQFF,TGTGCCTCAGTGAGGGACAGCGTCTACAATGAGCAGTTCTTC
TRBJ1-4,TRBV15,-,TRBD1,CATSRDLVGTGGEKLFF,TGTGCCACCAGCAGAGATTTAGTGGGGACAGGGGGTGAAAAACTGTTTTTT
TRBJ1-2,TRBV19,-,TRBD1,CASKRGLGDYGYTF,TGTGCCAGTAAGAGGGGGCTCGGGGACTATGGCTACACCTTC
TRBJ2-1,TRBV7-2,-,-,CASSLNVGDEQFF,TGTGCCAGCAGCTTAAACGTAGGGGATGAGCAGTTCTTC
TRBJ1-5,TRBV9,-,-,CASSVEGNSNQPQHF,TGTGCCAGCAGCGTCGAGGGAAATAGCAATCAGCCCCAGCATTTT
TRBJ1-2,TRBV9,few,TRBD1,CASSVGTGTNYGYTF,TGTGCCAGCAGCGTAGGGACAGGAACTAACTATGGCTACACCTTC
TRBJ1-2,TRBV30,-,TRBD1,CAGPDSGTGELGYTF,TGTGCCGGACCGGACTCCGGGACAGGGGAGTTGGGCTACACCTTC
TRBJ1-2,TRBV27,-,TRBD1,CASSEGQGALNYGYTF,TGTGCCAGCTCCGAGGGACAGGGGGCGCTTAACTATGGCTACACCTTC
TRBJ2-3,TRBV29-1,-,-,CSVEREQPDTQYF,TGCAGCGTTGAACGGGAGCAGCCCGATACGCAGTATTTT
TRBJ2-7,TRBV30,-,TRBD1,CAWSQGAEQYF,TGTGCCTGGAGTCAGGGGGCCGAGCAGTACTTC
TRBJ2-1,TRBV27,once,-,CASSFLRLASSYNEQFF,TGTGCCAGCAGTTTCCTTCGTCTAGCGAGCTCCTACAATGAGCAGTTCTTC
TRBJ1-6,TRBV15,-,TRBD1,CATSRDVGTGDSPLHF,TGTGCCACCAGCAGAGATGTGGGGACAGGGGACTCACCCCTCCACTTT
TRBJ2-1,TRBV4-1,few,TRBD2,CASGQLAGDGNEQFF,TGCGCCAGCGGCCAACTAGCGGGAGACGGCAATGAGCAGTTCTTC
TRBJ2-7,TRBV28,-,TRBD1,CASNSGTGFLDEQYF,TGTGCCAGCAATTCAGGGACAGGGTTTCTGGACGAGCAGTACTTC
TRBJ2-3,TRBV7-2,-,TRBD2,CASSFFGTSGTDTQYF,TGTGCCAGCAGCTTCTTTGGGACTAGCGGCACAGATACGCAGTATTTT
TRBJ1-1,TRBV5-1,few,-,CASSLNWGVTEAFF,TGCGCCAGCAGTCTTAACTGGGGGGTCACTGAAGCTTTCTTT
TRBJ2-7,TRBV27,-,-,CASSSTYEQYF,TGTGCCAGCAGTTCCACCTACGAGCAGTACTTC
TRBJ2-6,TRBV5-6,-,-,CASSVGVDSGANVLTF,TGTGCCAGCAGCGTGGGCGTCGACTCTGGGGCCAACGTCCTGACTTTC
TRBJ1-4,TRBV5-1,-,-,CASSLQGGSNEKLFF,TGCGCCAGCAGCTTGCAAGGGGGATCTAATGAAAAACTGTTTTTT
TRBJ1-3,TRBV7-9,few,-,CASSFIRQSGNTIYF,TGTGCCAGCAGCTTTATCAGGCAGTCTGGAAACACCATATATTTT
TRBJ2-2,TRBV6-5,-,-,CASSPLSAGELFF,TGTGCCAGCAGTCCCTTGTCCGCCGGGGAGCTGTTTTTT
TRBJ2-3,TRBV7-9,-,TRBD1,CASSFGTAGIDTQYF,TGTGCCAGCAGCTTCGGGACAGCTGGGATAGATACGCAGTATTTT
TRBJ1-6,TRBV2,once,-,CASEGRAVAGSPLHF,TGTGCCAGCGAGGGGCGCGCTGTAGCGGGGTCACCCCTCCACTTT
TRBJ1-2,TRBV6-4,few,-,CASSLTGGAIYGYTF,TGTGCCAGCAGTCTAACAGGAGGGGCGATCTATGGCTACACCTTC
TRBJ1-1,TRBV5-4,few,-,CASSRGNTEAFF,TGTGCCAGCAGCCGGGGGAACACTGAAGCTTTCTTT
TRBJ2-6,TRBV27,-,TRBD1,CASSSTGTGANVLTF,TGTGCCAGCAGTTCGACAGGGACTGGGGCCAACGTCCTGACTTTC
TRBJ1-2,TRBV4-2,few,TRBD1,CASSQKPGMTDREDGYTF,TGTGCCAGCAGCCAGAAACCCGGGATGACGGACAGGGAGGATGGCTACACCTTC
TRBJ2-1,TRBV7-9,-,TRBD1,CASSPGTGEYMEQFF,TGTGCCAGCAGCCCCGGGACAGGGGAGTACATGGAGCAGTTCTTC
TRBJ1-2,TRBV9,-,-,CASTRGVAANYGYTF,TGTGCCAGCACCCGGGGGGTGGCAGCTAACTATGGCTACACCTTC
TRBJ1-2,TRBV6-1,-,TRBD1,CASSATGGLIGYGYTF,TGTGCCAGCAGTGCCACAGGGGGCTTAATAGGCTATGGCTACACCTTC
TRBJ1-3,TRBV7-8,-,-,CASSLLGAYSGNTIYF,TGTGCCAGCAGCTTACTAGGGGCATACTCTGGAAACACCATATATTTT
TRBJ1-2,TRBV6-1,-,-,CASSAGDYGYTF,TGTGCCAGCAGTGCAGGGGACTATGGCTACACCTTC
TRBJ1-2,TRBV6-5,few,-,CASSYGRTANYGYTF,TGTGCCAGCAGTTACGGCAGAACAGCTAACTATGGCTACACCTTC
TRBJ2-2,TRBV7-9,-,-,CASSSGTNTGELFF,TGTGCCAGCAGCTCCGGGACTAACACCGGGGAGCTGTTTTTT
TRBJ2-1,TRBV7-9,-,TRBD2,CASSQSGSVYNEQFF,TGTGCCAGCAGCCAAAGCGGGAGTGTATACAATGAGCAGTTCTTC
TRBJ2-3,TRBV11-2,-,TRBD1,CASRETGTGGLDTQYF,TGTGCCAGCAGAGAAACCGGGACAGGGGGCTTAGATACGCAGTATTTT
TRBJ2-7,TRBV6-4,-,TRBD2,CASSEIAGPYEQYF,TGTGCCAGCAGTGAGATAGCGGGACCCTACGAGCAGTACTTC
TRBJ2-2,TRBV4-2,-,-,CASSPFTQMDTGELFF,TGTGCCAGCAGCCCATTTACCCAGATGGACACCGGGGAGCTGTTTTTT
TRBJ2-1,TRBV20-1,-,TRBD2,CSAGAYNEQFF,TGCAGCGCGGGAGCCTACAATGAGCAGTTCTTC
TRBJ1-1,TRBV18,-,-,CASSLSASPPGNTEAFF,TGTGCCAGCTCCCTCTCGGCCTCCCCGCCGGGGAACACTGAAGCTTTCTTT
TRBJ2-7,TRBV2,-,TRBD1,CASRTGQSTYEQYF,TGTGCCAGCAGGACGGGACAGTCGACCTACGAGCAGTACTTC
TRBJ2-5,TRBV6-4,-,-,CASSEGSGETQYF,TGTGCCAGCAGTGAGGGAAGCGGAGAGACCCAGTACTTC
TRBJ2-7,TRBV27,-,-,CASSLQDSPYEQYF,TGTGCCAGCAGTTTACAGGACAGCCCCTACGAGCAGTACTTC